A single sample gave rise to the 3 T cell receptor beta chains below, sequenced in a study of tumor and adjacent non-tumor tissue in lung cancer. TCRbeta libraries were built with three rounds of nested PCR, modified from ARM-PCR. MiXCR, run by TCRdb on the multiplex PCR reads, gives a single entry per CDR3 protein. The data contain about 110,000 distinct CDR3 sequences, approximately 80% of them singletons. No cell sorting was done before RNA was extracted from the tissue. The sequencing sample was made of lung tumor tissue. The receptors shown here come from an older man with non-small cell lung cancer.

Notes on this clonotype: One end of the junction varies from germline; a read error may be responsible. The chain is built from TRBV10-1 and TRBJ1-2, with a possible D match to TRBD1 (6 bases). The CDR3 contains 15 residues. In germline, CDR1 is WNHNN, CDR2 SYGVQD (reference sequence). The CDR3 loop is CASIVSTGQPYGNTF. The CDR3 bases are TGCGCCAGCATTGTGTCGACAGGCCAACCCTATGGCAACACCTTC.

This clonotype has a count of ten or more. This chain links TRBV5-6 with TRBJ2-7; weak D call: TRBD1 (5 bases). V was cut by 2 bases and J by 4 bases, with 13 bases left in between. Germline assignment: CDR1 SGHDT and CDR2 YYEEEE. This CDR3 spans 14 amino acids. DNA of the CDR3: TGTGCCAGCAGCTTAGGGGCGGATTATTACGAGCAGTACTTC. Protein sequence: CASSLGADYYEQYF.

The chain has TRBV12-3 or TRBV12-4 and TRBJ2-7; a weak D match, TRBD2 (6 bases). Trimming cost V 10 bases and J 6 bases, with 28 bases left between them. The CDR3 is 16 residues long. CDR3 residues: CANRLGRGDFGGEQYF. CDR3 sequence (DNA): TGTGCCAACAGACTGGGTAGGGGAGACTTCGGGGGCGAGCAGTACTTC.